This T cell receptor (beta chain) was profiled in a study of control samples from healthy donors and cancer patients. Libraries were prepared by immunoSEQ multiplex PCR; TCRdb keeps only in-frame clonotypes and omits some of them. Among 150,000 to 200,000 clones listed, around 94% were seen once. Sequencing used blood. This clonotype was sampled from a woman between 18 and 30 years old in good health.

CDR3 in amino acids: CASSLSANTEAFF. Written as DNA, the CDR3 is TGTGCCAGCAGCTTGTCAGCAAACACTGAAGCTTTCTTT. The chain uses TRBV7-9 and TRBJ1-1; no reliable D call. Germline CDR1 SEHNR, CDR2 FQNEAQ (reference sequence). V lost 3 bases and J 2 bases, leaving 7 bases between the germline ends. The CDR3 has 13 residues.